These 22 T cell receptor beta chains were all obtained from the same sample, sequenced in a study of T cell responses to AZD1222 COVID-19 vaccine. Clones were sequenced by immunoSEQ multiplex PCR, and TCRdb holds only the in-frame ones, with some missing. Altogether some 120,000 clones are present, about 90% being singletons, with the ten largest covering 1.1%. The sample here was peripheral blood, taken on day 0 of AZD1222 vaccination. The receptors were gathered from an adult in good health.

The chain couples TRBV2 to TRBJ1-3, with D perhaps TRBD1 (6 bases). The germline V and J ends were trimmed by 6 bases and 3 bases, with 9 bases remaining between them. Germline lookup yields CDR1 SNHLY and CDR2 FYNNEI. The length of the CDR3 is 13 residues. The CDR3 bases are TGTGCCAGCAGGGACAGCGTTGGAAACACCATATATTTT. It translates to CASRDSVGNTIYF. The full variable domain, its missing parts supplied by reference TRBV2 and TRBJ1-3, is EPEVTQTPSHQVTQMGQEVILRCVPISNHLYFYWYRQILGQKVEFLVSFYNNEISEKSEIFDDQFSVERPDGSNFTLKIRSTKLEDSAMYFCASRDSVGNTIYFGEGSWLTVV.

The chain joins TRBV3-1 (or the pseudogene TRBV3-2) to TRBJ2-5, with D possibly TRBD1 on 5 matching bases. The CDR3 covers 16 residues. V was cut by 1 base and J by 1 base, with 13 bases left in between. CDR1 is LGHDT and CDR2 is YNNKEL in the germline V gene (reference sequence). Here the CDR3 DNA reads TGTGCCAGCAGCCAAGTTAGGGGCACACGCCAAGAGACCCAGTACTTC. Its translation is CASSQVRGTRQETQYF.

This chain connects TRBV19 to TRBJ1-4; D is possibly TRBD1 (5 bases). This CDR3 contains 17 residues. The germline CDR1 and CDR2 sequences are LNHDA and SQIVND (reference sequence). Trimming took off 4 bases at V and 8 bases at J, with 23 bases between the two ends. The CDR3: CASSTPTRGRVKEKLFF. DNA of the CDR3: TGTGCCAGTAGTACCCCAACGAGGGGACGCGTTAAAGAAAAACTGTTTTTT.

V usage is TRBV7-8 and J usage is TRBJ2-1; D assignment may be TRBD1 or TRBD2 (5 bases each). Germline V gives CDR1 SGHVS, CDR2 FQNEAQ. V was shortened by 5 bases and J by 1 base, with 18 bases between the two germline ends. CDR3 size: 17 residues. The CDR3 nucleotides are TGTGCCAGCAGCAGCCGGACTCCGAAGGGGTCCTACAATGAGCAGTTCTTC. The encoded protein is CASSSRTPKGSYNEQFF.

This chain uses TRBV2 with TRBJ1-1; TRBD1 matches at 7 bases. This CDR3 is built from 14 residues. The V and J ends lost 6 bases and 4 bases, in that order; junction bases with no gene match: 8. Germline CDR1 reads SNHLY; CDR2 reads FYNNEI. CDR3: CASSPGQSGTEAFF. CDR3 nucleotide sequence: TGTGCCAGCAGCCCGGGACAGTCGGGCACTGAAGCTTTCTTT.

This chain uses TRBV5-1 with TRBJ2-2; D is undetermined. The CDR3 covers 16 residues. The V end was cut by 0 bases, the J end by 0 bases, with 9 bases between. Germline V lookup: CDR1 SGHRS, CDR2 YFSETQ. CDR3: CASSLAGLANTGELFF. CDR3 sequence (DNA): TGCGCCAGCAGCTTGGCCGGGTTAGCGAACACCGGGGAGCTGTTTTTT. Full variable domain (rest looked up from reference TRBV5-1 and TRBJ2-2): KAGVTQTPRYLIKTRGQQVTLSCSPISGHRSVSWYQQTPGQGLQFLFEYFSETQRNKGNFPGRFSGRQFSNSRSEMNVSTLELGDSALYLCASSLAGLANTGELFFGEGSRLTVL.

CDR3 sequence (DNA): TGTGCCAGCTCCCGAGGGACTCCTTCCTACAATGAGCAGTTCTTC. This sequence encodes CASSRGTPSYNEQFF. The chain employs TRBV11-3 and TRBJ2-1, with D perhaps matching TRBD2 (6 bases). In germline, CDR1 is SGHNT, CDR2 YENEEA. The V end lost 8 bases, the J end lost 1 base, and 15 bases lay between the germline ends. CDR3 length: 15 amino acids.

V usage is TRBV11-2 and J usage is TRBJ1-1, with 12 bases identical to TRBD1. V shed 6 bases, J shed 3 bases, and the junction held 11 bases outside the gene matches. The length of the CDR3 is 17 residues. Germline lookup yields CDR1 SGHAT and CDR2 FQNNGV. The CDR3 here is CASRVPGQGAGDTEAFF. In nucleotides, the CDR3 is TGTGCCAGCAGGGTTCCGGGACAGGGGGCGGGGGACACTGAAGCTTTCTTT. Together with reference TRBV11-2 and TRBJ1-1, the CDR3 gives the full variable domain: EAGVAQSPRYKIIEKRQSVAFWCNPISGHATLYWYQQILGQGPKLLIQFQNNGVVDDSQLPKDRFSAERLKGVDSTLKIQPAKLEDSAVYLCASRVPGQGAGDTEAFFGQGTRLTVV.

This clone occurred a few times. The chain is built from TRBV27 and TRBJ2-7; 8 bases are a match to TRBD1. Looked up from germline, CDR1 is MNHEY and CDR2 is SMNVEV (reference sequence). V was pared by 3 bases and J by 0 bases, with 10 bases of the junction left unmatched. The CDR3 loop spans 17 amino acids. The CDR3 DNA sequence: TGTGCCAGCAGTTTCGGCAGGGGGCAAACCAGCTCCTACGAGCAGTACTTC. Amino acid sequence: CASSFGRGQTSSYEQYF.

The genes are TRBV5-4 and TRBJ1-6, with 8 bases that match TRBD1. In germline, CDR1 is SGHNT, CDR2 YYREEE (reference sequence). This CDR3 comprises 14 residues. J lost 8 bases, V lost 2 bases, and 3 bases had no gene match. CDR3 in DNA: TGTGCCAGCAGCTTCAGGGGGCATGATTCACCCCTCCACTTT. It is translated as CASSFRGHDSPLHF.

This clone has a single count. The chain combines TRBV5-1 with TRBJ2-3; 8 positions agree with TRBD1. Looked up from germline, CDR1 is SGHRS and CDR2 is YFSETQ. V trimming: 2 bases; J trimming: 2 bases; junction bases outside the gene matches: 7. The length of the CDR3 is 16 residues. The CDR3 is CASSLETGAPTDTQYF. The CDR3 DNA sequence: TGCGCCAGCAGCTTAGAGACAGGGGCACCCACAGATACGCAGTATTTT.

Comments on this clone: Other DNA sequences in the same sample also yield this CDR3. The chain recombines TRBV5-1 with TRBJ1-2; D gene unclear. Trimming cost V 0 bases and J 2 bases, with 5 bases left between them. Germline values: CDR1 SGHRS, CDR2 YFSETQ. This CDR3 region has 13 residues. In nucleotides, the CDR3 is TGCGCCAGCAGCTTGGAAGGGAACTATGGCTACACCTTC. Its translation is CASSLEGNYGYTF. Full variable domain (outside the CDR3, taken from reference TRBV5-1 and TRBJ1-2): KAGVTQTPRYLIKTRGQQVTLSCSPISGHRSVSWYQQTPGQGLQFLFEYFSETQRNKGNFPGRFSGRQFSNSRSEMNVSTLELGDSALYLCASSLEGNYGYTFGSGTRLTVV.

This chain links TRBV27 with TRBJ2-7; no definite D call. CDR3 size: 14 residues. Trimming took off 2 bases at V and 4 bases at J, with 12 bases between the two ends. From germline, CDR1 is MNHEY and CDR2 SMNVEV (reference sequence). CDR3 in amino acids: CASSLVPEWYEQYF. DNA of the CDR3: TGTGCCAGCAGTTTAGTCCCGGAGTGGTACGAGCAGTACTTC.

The CDR3 spells CARFSGRSTDTQYF. The CDR3 DNA follows: TGTGCCCGGTTTAGCGGGAGGAGCACAGATACGCAGTATTTT. The J gene is TRBJ2-3, the V gene TRBV6-5; 10 bases are a match to TRBD2. The trim removed 11 bases at V and 0 bases at J, leaving 5 bases unmatched. Germline assignment: CDR1 MNHEY and CDR2 SVGAGI. The CDR3 length is 14 residues.

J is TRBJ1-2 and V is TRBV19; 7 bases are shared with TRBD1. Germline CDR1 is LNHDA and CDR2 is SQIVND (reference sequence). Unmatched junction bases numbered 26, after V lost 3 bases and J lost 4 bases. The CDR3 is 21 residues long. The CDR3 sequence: CASSMRGQDWGTSHRRYGYTF. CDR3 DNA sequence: TGTGCCAGTAGTATGAGAGGACAGGACTGGGGGACCTCACACCGCCGCTATGGCTACACCTTC.

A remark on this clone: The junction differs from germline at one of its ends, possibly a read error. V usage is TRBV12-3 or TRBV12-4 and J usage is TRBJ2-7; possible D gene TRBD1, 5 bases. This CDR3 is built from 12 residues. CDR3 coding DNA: TGTGCCAGCAGTTTAGGACAGTCAGCCCCAAACTTC. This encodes CASSLGQSAPNF.

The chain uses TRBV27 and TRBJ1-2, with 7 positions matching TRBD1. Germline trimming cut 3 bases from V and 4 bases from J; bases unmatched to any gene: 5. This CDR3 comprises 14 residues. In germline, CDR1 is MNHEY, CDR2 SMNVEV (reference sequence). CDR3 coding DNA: TGTGCCAGCAGTTTCCGACAGGGAGGCTATGGCTACACCTTC. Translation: CASSFRQGGYGYTF.

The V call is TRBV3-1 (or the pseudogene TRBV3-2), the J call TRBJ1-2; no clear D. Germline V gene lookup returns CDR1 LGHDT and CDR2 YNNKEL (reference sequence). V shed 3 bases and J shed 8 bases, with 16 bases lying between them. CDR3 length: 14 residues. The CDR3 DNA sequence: TGTGCCAGCAGCCACCGCGGGCCATCGGCCGGCTACACCTTC. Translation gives CASSHRGPSAGYTF.

As DNA, the CDR3 is TGTGCCAGCAGCTCAGGACGAGGATACGGAAACACCATATATTTT. Translated: CASSSGRGYGNTIYF. The J gene is TRBJ1-3, the V gene TRBV7-9; unclear D gene. V lost 4 bases and J lost 4, with 14 bases in between. This CDR3 region has 15 residues. Germline V gives CDR1 SEHNR, CDR2 FQNEAQ (reference sequence).

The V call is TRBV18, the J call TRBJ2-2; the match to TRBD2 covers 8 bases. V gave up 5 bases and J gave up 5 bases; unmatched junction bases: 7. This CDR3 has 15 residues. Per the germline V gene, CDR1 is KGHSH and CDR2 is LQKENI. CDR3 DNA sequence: TGTGCCAGCTCAGACAGCGGGGGAAGGACCGGGGAGCTGTTTTTT. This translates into CASSDSGGRTGELFF.

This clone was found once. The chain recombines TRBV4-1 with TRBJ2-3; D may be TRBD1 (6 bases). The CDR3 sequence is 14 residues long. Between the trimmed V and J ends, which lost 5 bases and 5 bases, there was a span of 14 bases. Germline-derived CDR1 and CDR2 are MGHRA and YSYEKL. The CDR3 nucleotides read TGCGCCAGCAGCTTCCCTCGAGGGGGAGATACGCAGTATTTT. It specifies CASSFPRGGDTQYF.

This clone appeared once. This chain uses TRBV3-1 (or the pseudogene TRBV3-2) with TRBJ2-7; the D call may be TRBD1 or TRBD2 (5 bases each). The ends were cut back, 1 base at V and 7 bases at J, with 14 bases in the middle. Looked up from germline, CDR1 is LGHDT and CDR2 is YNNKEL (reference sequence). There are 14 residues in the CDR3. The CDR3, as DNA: TGTGCCAGCAGCCAAGGGACTGCTTGGGGGGAGCAGTACTTC. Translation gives CASSQGTAWGEQYF.